The clone carrying this TCR beta chain was picked up a small number of times. Antigen: not known. This CDR3 spans 14 amino acids. Germline assignment: CDR1 SGDLS and CDR2 YYNGEE. V trimming: 2 bases; J trimming: 7 bases; junction bases outside the gene matches: 2. The data derive from a study of beta chain features in type 1 diabetes. Findings of the study overall: Over-representation of high TCR-expressing cells was a possible consequence of cDNA sequencing. Whether TCRB rearrangement is influenced by HLA type went unresolved here. Reduced insertions and increased deletions marked VDJ junctions in type 1 diabetes patients.

The study reverse transcribed the entire isolated RNA, so it sequenced expressed TCRB transcripts. Profiled with immunoSEQ multiplex PCR; TCRdb holds only in-frame clones, not every one. The table shows under 550,000 clones, with roughly 10% occurring only once. The sample consisted of naive CD4+ T cells from blood. This receptor was taken from a woman younger than 35 in good health. The chain links TRBV9 to TRBJ2-7; TRBD2 matches at 14 bases. This chain's CDR3 is CASSVTSGRVEQYF. As DNA, the CDR3 is TGTGCCAGCAGCGTGACTAGCGGGAGGGTTGAGCAGTACTTC.